This T cell receptor (beta chain) was sequenced during a study of Ad26.COV2.S vaccination and SARS-CoV-2 variants (dated by TCRdb to the early 2020s). Broadly, across the study: Vaccine-arm donors came from COV1001, a multicentre, randomized, double-blind, placebo-controlled phase I-IIa trial of Ad26.COV2.S in healthy adults. Ad26.COV2.S was administered intramuscularly at a dose of 5x10^10 or 1x10^11 viral particles, either as one shot or as two shots given 56 days apart. TCRbeta repertoire sequencing was used to assess the specificity and breadth of SARS-CoV-2-reactive T cell receptors after Ad26.COV2.S vaccination. A total of roughly 30 samples were included in the TCR-sequenced set, comprising 19 Ad26.COV2.S vaccine recipients, 5 placebo recipients and 8 SARS-CoV-2 convalescent individuals. Trial participants were randomized into five groups of five: low-dose or high-dose Ad26.COV2.S given once or twice, or placebo on both occasions. Investigators did not know the trial group allocation while performing experiments and assessing outcomes.

The immunoSEQ Assay was used to sequence TCRbeta CDR3 regions. After extraction, genomic DNA underwent amplification by bias-controlled multiplex PCR, followed by high-throughput sequencing. For the original study's pipeline: To quantify the absolute abundance of every unique TCRbeta CDR3 region, sequences were collapsed and filtered. T cell fraction was estimated by normalization of TCRbeta template counts to usable DNA, with usable DNA being measured through amplification of reference genes present in all nucleated cells. Repertoire TCRs were annotated as SARS-CoV-2-specific when V gene, CDR3 amino acid sequence and J gene were exactly matched to a known reactive TCR set. The reference SARS-CoV-2 TCR set came from MIRA and was filtered for enrichment in COVID-19-positive ImmuneCODE repertoires, removing public or cross-reactive TCRs. Using the MIRA antigens, annotated TCRs were further analysed by specific ORF or by position within an ORF. Depth was the summed frequency of annotated unique rearrangements, while breadth was defined as annotated unique rearrangements over total unique productive rearrangements. Two-sided Wilcoxon rank-sum tests were applied when comparing TCR breadth between groups. TCRdb provides this immuneACCESS table in a form limited to in-frame rearrangements. Some clones are lacking; in checked studies, under half of them reflect an unresolved V gene, and why the rest are absent is not known. That table furnishes V, J and clone size, whereas the DNA furnished D and trimming. Within this sample are some 240,000 clones, with roughly 89% of them counted one time only. The biggest ten clones account for less than 3.5% of the sample.

Overall study outcomes, separate from this receptor: Compared with placebo recipients, Ad26.COV2.S recipients showed higher spike-specific TCR breadth (P = 0.0014). Comparable non-spike TCR breadth was observed between vaccine and placebo recipients, consistent with only spike being contained in the vaccine. After vaccination, substantial breadth of spike-specific CD8+ and CD4+ T cell responses was reported. The study was not powered to compare responses between vaccine doses or regimens. According to the authors, total T cell responses may have been underestimated by the TCR breadth and depth analyses.

In the paper's terms, the treatment or condition label means: around 19 received Ad26.COV2.S at low or high dose, single or two shots; about 5 received placebo; per-sample allocation not given. For vaccine and placebo recipients, repertoires were sequenced using samples collected on day 63 after the first injection. Between 29 July and 7 August 2020, Cohort 1b enrolled about two dozen adults aged 18-55 years at one site in Boston, USA. As a vaccine, Ad26.COV2.S was a replication-incompetent adenovirus type 26 vector that expressed a prefusion-stabilized SARS-CoV-2 spike protein derived from the original Wuhan strain. Details on this clone: Its target antigen remains unknown. Per-base quality was not reported, and no clone a single base away is much larger than it.

Clipping removes 6 bases from V and 8 bases from J, with 3 as the unmatched junction base count. The CDR3, cysteine through phenylalanine, is 12 amino acids long. Here the CDR3 DNA is all that survives: 36 bases in frame from base 1. In the germline V gene, CDR1 corresponds to MNHEY and CDR2 to SVGAGI. The clonotype originates from a person aged 18 to 59 who received the Ad26.COV2.S COVID-19 vaccine or a placebo. The chain is encoded by TRBV6-5 joined to TRBJ1-1, with 10 bases aligning to TRBD1. The sample consisted of peripheral blood, taken in a trial of Ad26.COV2.S vaccine versus placebo. In nucleotide form, the sequence is TGTGCCAGCAGCTGGGGACAGGGGGAAGCTTTCTTT. It is translated as CASSWGQGEAFF.